The 10 T cell receptor beta chains presented below share a single source sample, sequenced in a study of blood T cell repertoires in COVID-19. Data came from immunoSEQ multiplex PCR; TCRdb stores just in-frame clones and leaves some out. The profile shows under 200,000 clones, around 83% of them singletons. The sequencing input was peripheral blood. The receptor source for this set is a human donor in a cohort sampled during active COVID-19.

This clone has only one observation. The chain links TRBV27 to TRBJ2-2; D is possibly TRBD2 (6 bases). V was pared by 1 base and J by 4 bases, with 13 bases between. The CDR3 is 16 residues long. Per the germline V gene, CDR1 is MNHEY and CDR2 is SMNVEV (reference sequence). The CDR3 reads CASSLFSGRGTGELFF. The CDR3 DNA reads as TGTGCCAGCAGTTTATTTAGCGGAAGGGGCACCGGGGAGCTGTTTTTT.

This clone was seen a single time. V is TRBV1 and J is TRBJ2-1; the D call TRBD2 from the table was never checked on the DNA. TRBV1 is a recognized pseudogene. The CDR3 length is 14 residues. CDR3 coding DNA: TGCACCAGCAGCCATAGCGGGCCCTACAATGAGCAGTTCTTC. It is translated as CTSSHSGPYNEQFF.

The chain joins TRBV5-4 to TRBJ2-6, with no clear D. The CDR3 extends over 15 amino acids. V was trimmed by 2 bases and J by 0 bases, leaving 6 bases between them. The germline CDR1 and CDR2 sequences are SGHNT and YYREEE (reference sequence). CDR3 nucleotides: TGTGCCAGCAGCTTAGCCCCCTCTGGGGCCAACGTCCTGACTTTC. Protein sequence: CASSLAPSGANVLTF.

V and J are TRBV7-2 and TRBJ2-1; 7 nucleotides line up with TRBD1. The CDR3 has 16 residues. In germline, CDR1 is SGHTA, CDR2 FQGNSA. V lost 5 bases to trimming and J lost 2 bases; unmatched junction nucleotides: 9. The CDR3 region has the DNA TGTGCCAGCAGCCTAGGGGGCACGATAACCTACAATGAGCAGTTCTTC. Residues: CASSLGGTITYNEQFF.

The V call is TRBV24-1, the J call TRBJ2-3, with a weak D call TRBD2 (5 bases). V was clipped by 5 bases and J by 0 bases, with 8 bases between them. Germline CDR1 KGHDR, CDR2 SFDVKD. The CDR3 totals 14 residues. CDR3 sequence: CATSARGSTDTQYF. CDR3 in DNA: TGTGCCACCAGTGCCCGGGGTAGCACAGATACGCAGTATTTT.

The gene calls are TRBV5-5 and TRBJ2-1, with 8 bases identical to TRBD1. The CDR3 consists of 13 residues. Germline trimming cut 4 bases from V and 6 bases from J; bases unmatched to any gene: 3. Germline values: CDR1 SGHKS, CDR2 YYEKEE (reference sequence). This CDR3 is CASSPDRGNEQFF. CDR3 nucleotides: TGTGCCAGCAGCCCAGACAGGGGCAATGAGCAGTTCTTC.

Details on this clone: Other nucleotide sequences in the sample specify the same CDR3. The J gene is TRBJ1-1, the V gene TRBV7-9, with D hard to call. Trimming took 3 bases from V and 3 from J, leaving 5 bases between them. CDR3 length equals 12 residues. Per the germline V gene, CDR1 is SEHNR and CDR2 is FQNEAQ (reference sequence). The DNA of the CDR3 is TGTGCCAGCAGCTTCGGAGACACTGAAGCTTTCTTT. Its protein is CASSFGDTEAFF.

The chain has TRBV5-5 and TRBJ2-7, with 7 bases that match TRBD1. V lost 0 bases and J lost 2; bases outside the gene matches: 2. The CDR3 length is 14 residues. CDR1 and CDR2 (germline): SGHKS, YYEKEE (reference sequence). CDR3 sequence: CASSLEGQPYEQYF. The CDR3, as DNA: TGTGCCAGCAGCTTGGAGGGACAGCCCTACGAGCAGTACTTC.

The CDR3: CASSPRDISYEQYF. The CDR3 DNA reads TGCGCCAGCAGCCCCCGGGACATATCCTACGAGCAGTACTTC. The chain has TRBV23-1 and TRBJ2-7, with D possibly matching TRBD1 (6 bases). TRBV23-1 is reported as an ORF; its role is uncertain. The V end was cut by 6 bases, the J end by 1 base, with 13 bases between. This CDR3 has 14 residues.

This sequence joins TRBV9 and TRBJ2-1; a weak D match, TRBD1 (5 bases). The CDR3 has 13 residues. The V gene lost 0 bases and the J gene lost 8 bases, with 9 bases spanning the gap. The V gene's germline CDR1 is SGDLS and CDR2 YYNGEE. CDR3 nucleotides: TGTGCCAGCAGCGTAGGGACACTCCATGAGCAGTTCTTC. This encodes CASSVGTLHEQFF.